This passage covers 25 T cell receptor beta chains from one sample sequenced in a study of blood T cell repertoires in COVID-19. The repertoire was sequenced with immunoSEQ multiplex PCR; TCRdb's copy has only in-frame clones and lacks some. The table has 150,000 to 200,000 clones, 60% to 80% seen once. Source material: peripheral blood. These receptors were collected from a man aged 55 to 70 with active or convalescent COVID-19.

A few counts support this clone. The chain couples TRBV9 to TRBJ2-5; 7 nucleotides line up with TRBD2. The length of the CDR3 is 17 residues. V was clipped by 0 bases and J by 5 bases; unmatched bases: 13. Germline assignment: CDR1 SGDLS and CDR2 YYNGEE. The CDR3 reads CASSVAPGGGVGETQYF. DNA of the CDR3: TGTGCCAGCAGCGTAGCCCCCGGGGGAGGGGTTGGGGAGACCCAGTACTTC.

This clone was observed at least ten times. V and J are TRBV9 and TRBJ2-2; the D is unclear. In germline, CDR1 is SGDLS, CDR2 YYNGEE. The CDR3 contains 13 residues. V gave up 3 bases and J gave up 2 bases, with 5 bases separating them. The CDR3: CASSALNTGELFF. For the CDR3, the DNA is TGTGCCAGCAGCGCCCTCAACACCGGGGAGCTGTTTTTT.

The CDR3 sequence is CASSLTGFNEQYF. CDR3 bases: TGTGCCAGCAGCTTGACAGGGTTCAACGAGCAGTACTTC. The chain is built from TRBV12-3 or TRBV12-4 and TRBJ2-7; 7 bases align to TRBD1. This CDR3 has 13 residues. With 6 bases clipped from V and 5 bases from J, the junction kept 7 bases outside the gene matches.

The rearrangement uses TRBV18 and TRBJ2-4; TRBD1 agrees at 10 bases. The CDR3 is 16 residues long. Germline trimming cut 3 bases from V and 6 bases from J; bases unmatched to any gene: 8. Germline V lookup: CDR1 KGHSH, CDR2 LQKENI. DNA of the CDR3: TGTGCCAGCTCACCCACCGGGACAGGGGTGGGAAACATTCAGTACTTC. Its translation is CASSPTGTGVGNIQYF. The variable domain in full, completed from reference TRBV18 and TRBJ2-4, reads NAGVMQNPRHLVRRRGQEARLRCSPMKGHSHVYWYRQLPEEGLKFMVYLQKENIIDESGMPKERFSAEFPKEGPSILRIQQVVRGDSAAYFCASSPTGTGVGNIQYFGAGTRLSVL.

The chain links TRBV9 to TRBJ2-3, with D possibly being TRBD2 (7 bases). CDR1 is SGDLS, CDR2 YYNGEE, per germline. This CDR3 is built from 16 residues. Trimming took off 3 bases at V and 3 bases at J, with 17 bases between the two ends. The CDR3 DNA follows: TGTGCCAGCAGCGAGGGGGGAGCGCGGGGGACAGATACGCAGTATTTT. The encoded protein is CASSEGGARGTDTQYF.

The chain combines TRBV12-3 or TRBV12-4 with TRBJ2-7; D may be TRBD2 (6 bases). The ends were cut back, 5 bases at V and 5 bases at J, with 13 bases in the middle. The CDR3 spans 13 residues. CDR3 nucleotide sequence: TGTGCCAGCAGTCCGGGAGCTCACCACGAGCAGTACTTC. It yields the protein CASSPGAHHEQYF.

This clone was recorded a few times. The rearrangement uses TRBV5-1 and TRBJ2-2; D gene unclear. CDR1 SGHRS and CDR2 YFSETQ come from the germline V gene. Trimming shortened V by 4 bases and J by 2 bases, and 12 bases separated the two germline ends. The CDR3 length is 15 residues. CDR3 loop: CASSPTTLNTGELFF. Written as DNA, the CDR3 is TGCGCCAGCAGCCCAACGACATTAAACACCGGGGAGCTGTTTTTT.

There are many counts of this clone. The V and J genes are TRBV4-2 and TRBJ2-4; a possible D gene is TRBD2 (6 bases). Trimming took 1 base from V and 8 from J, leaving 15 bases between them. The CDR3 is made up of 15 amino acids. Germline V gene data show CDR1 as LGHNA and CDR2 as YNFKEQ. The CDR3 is CASSQGREEGYIQYF. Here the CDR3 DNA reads TGTGCCAGCAGCCAAGGGAGGGAGGAGGGTTACATTCAGTACTTC.

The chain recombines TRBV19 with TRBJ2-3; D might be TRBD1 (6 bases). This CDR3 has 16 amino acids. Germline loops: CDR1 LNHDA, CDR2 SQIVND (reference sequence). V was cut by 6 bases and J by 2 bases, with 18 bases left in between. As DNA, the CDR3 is TGTGCCAGTAGCTGGACCGGGACATCAATCACAGATACGCAGTATTTT. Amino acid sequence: CASSWTGTSITDTQYF.

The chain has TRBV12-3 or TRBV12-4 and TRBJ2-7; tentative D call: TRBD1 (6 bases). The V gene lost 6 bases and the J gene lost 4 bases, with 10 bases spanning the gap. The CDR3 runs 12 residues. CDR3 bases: TGTGCCAGCAGCAGGACAGTGTACGAGCAGTACTTC. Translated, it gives CASSRTVYEQYF.

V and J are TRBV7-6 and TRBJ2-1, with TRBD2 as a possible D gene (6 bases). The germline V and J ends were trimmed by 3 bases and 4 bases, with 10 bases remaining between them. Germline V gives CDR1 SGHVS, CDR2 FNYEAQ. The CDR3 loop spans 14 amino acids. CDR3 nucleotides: TGTGCCAGCAGCTTCCCCGGGAGTTACAATGAGCAGTTCTTC. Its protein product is CASSFPGSYNEQFF.

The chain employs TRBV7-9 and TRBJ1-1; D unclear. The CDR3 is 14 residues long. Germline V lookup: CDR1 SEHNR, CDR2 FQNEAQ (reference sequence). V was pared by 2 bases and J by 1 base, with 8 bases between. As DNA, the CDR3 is TGTGCCAGCAGCTTACCGCCAGAGAACACTGAAGCTTTCTTT. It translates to CASSLPPENTEAFF.

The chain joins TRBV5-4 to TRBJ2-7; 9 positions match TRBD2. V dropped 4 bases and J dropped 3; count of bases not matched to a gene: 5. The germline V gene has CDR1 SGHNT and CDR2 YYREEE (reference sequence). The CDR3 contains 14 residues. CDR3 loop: CASSQGLANYEQYF. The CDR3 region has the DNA TGTGCCAGCAGCCAGGGACTAGCCAACTACGAGCAGTACTTC.

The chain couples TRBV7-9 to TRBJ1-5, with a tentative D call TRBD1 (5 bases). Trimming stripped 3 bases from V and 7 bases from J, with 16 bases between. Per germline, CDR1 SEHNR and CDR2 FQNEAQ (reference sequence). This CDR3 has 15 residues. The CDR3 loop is CASSLDGRVGQPQHF. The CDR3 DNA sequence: TGTGCCAGCAGCTTGGATGGCAGGGTAGGGCAGCCCCAGCATTTT.

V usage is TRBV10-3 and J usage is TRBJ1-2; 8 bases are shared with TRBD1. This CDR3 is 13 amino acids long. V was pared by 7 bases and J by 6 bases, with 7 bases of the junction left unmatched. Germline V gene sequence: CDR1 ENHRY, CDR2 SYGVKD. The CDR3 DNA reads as TGTGCCATCAAGGGGACAGGCGAGAATGGCTACACCTTC. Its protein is CAIKGTGENGYTF.

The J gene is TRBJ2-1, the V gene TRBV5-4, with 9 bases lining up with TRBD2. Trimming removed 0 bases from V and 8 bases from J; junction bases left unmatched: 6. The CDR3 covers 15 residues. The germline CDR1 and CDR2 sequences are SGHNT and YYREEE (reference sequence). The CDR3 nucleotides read TGTGCCAGCAGCTTGGTTCCGCGGGAGGGGTATGAGCAGTTCTTC. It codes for CASSLVPREGYEQFF. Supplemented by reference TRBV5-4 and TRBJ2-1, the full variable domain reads ETGVTQSPTHLIKTRGQQVTLRCSSQSGHNTVSWYQQALGQGPQFIFQYYREEENGRGNFPPRFSGLQFPNYSSELNVNALELDDSALYLCASSLVPREGYEQFFGPGTRLTVL.

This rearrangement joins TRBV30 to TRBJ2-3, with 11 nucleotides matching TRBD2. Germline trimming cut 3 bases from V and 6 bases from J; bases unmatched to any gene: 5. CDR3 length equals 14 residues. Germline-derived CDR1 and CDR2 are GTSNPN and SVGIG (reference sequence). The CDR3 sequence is CAWRSSGRYDTQYF. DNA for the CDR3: TGTGCCTGGAGGTCTAGCGGGAGGTACGATACGCAGTATTTT. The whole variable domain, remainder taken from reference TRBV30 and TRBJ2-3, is SQTIHQWPATLVQPVGSPLSLECTVEGTSNPNLYWYRQAAGRGLQLLFYSVGIGQISSEVPQNLSASRPQDRQFILSSKKLLLSDSGFYLCAWRSSGRYDTQYFGPGTRLTVL.

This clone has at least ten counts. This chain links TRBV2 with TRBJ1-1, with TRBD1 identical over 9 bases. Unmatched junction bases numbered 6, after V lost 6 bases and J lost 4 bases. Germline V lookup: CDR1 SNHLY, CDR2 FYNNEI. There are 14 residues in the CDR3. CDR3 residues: CASRRGQGGTEAFF. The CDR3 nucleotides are TGTGCCAGCAGGAGGGGACAGGGCGGCACTGAAGCTTTCTTT.

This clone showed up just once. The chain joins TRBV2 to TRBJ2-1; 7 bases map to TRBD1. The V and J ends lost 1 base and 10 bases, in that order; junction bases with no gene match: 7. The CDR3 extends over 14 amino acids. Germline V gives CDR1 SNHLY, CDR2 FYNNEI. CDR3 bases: TGTGCCAGCAGTGAAGAGACAGGGCTATGGGAGCAGTTCTTC. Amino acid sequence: CASSEETGLWEQFF.

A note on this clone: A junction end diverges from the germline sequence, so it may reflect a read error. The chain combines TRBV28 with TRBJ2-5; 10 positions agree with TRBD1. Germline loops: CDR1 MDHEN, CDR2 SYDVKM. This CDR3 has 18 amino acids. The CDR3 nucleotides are TGTGCCAGCACTTTAGGGGATTATGACAGGGGGCGATTGGAGACCCAGTACTTC. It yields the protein CASTLGDYDRGRLETQYF.

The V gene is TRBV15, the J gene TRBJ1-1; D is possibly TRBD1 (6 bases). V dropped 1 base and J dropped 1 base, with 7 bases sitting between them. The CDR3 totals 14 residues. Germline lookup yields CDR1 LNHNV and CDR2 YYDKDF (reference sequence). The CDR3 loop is CATSRGGQNTEAFF. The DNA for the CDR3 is TGTGCCACCAGCAGAGGGGGGCAGAACACTGAAGCTTTCTTT.

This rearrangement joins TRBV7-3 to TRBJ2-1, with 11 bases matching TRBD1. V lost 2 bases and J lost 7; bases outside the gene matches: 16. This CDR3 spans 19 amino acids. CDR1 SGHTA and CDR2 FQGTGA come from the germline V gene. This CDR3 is CASSLFGDRSGTGGNEQFF. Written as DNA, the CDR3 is TGTGCCAGCAGCTTATTCGGAGACAGATCCGGGACAGGGGGAAATGAGCAGTTCTTC.

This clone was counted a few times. In DNA, the CDR3 is TGTGCCAGCTCACCACAGGAGTCGGAGCCCCAGCATTTT. It specifies CASSPQESEPQHF. This chain links TRBV18 with TRBJ1-5; D remains ambiguous. Trimming took off 1 base at V and 8 bases at J, with 9 bases between the two ends. CDR3 length equals 13 residues. Germline CDR1 reads KGHSH; CDR2 reads LQKENI.

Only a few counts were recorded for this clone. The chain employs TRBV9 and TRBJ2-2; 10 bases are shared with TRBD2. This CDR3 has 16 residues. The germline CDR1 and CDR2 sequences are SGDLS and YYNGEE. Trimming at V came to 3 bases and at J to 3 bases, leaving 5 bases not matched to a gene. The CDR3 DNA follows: TGTGCCAGCAGCGCCAGGACTAGCGGACACACCGGGGAGCTGTTTTTT. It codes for CASSARTSGHTGELFF.

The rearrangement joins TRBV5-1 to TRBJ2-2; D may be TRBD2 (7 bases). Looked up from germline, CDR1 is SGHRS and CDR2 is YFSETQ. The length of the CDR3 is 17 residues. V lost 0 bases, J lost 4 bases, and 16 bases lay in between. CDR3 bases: TGCGCCAGCAGCTTGGCTCGGGGGGCCGGGGGCACCGGGGAGCTGTTTTTT. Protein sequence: CASSLARGAGGTGELFF.